The source of this T cell receptor beta chain is a study of blood T cells in healthy people across ages. Study observations and caveats: The authors considered diversity estimates from one million T cells to be underestimates. Both higher diversity and more naive CD4+ cells marked long-lived donors when set against aged donors.

This clonotype was seen more than once but under ten times. Its cognate antigen is unknown. A second PCR of 7 to 11 cycles used a sample-barcoded 5' primer and a J-beta primer mix. TCRdb reprocessed the 5' RACE reads with MiXCR, giving one entry per CDR3 protein. The data hold more than 900,000 distinct CDR3 sequences, with approximately 26% observed a single time. This CDR3 region has 14 residues. In germline, CDR1 is SGHRS, CDR2 YFSETQ. The V segment lost 5 bases and the J segment 7 bases; nucleotides outside the gene matches: 7. These data also formed part of another study, on T cells of mothers and their children.

V is TRBV5-1 and J is TRBJ2-1; TRBD2 matches 9 bases. The sequence derives from a girl aged 2-9 years in good health. Material for sequencing was blood. The CDR3 DNA is TGCGCCAGCAGACGCGGGGGGGAGGGAAATGAGCAGTTCTTC. Its translation is CASRRGGEGNEQFF.